This T cell receptor (beta chain) came from a study of post-analysis software for immune sequencing data. Study-wide results and limits: When compared against controls, multiple sclerosis patients showed significantly lower normalized Chao1 diversity. Comparison of patients with controls showed five TRBV segments more frequent in patients, TRBV5-6, TRBV5-1 and TRBV20-1 among them.

Prepared libraries of TCR beta cDNA carried unique molecular identifiers. It was from roughly 1.1 to 9.2 million T cells that around 500,000 cDNA molecules came. TCRdb reanalysed the PCR reads using MiXCR and keeps one entry per CDR3 protein. The sample holds hundreds of thousands of distinct CDR3 sequences, 30% to 45% seen once. Details on this clonotype: The antigen remains undetermined.

The germline V and J ends were trimmed by 7 bases and 6 bases, with 10 bases remaining between them. Germline assignment: CDR1 MNHNY and CDR2 SVGAGI (reference sequence). The CDR3 spans 12 residues. The chain joins TRBV6-6 to TRBJ2-1; no reliable D call. The material sequenced was blood. The sequence was obtained from a girl aged 2-10 years with multiple sclerosis. CDR3 DNA sequence: TGTGCCAGCATCTCTGGTCCCAATGAGCAGTTCTTC. Translated, it gives CASISGPNEQFF.